This T cell receptor beta chain comes out of a study of metastatic and nonmetastatic thyroid tumors. Study background: Repertoires of blood and of tissue (tumor or nodule) from malignant and benign thyroid patients were compared.

This clone was seen a handful of times. This CDR3 has 18 amino acids. V dropped 8 bases and J dropped 6; count of bases not matched to a gene: 21. In the authors' workflow: The authors used CDR3 differences across clinicopathological groups to build a distant-metastasis classifier for papillary thyroid cancer. Using MiXCR, TCRdb reanalyzed the PCR reads. The V and J calls come from TCRdb's annotation, not from the publication. The sample contains under 15,000 clones, roughly 20% of which appear only once. Until they underwent thyroid surgery, no patient had received any treatment. The TCR was taken from a female donor with papillary thyroid cancer or a benign thyroid nodule (not recorded which). Some clones in this sample may be carry-over from other donors' samples. This chain uses TRBV12-3 or TRBV12-4 with TRBJ2-7; TRBD2 matches 11 bases. The specimen sequenced was adjacent normal tissue. The CDR3 bases are TGTGCCAGCTGGGGCTCCCCCCGGGCTAGCGGGAGGAGGAGCGAGCAGTACTTC. Encoded protein: CASWGSPRASGRRSEQYF.